Described below is a single T cell receptor (beta chain) sequence and its context. This record comes from a study of shared clonotypes between healthy human individuals. Replicate PCRs run on sorted subsets employed approximately 200 ng DNA, approximately 30,000 T cell genomes. Some clones are missing from TCRdb's copy, which holds only in-frame ones; the method was immunoSEQ multiplex PCR. The sample includes roughly 2.1 million clones, under 95% of them seen just once. Naive CD8 cells lacked CD45RO, underwent positive selection for CCR7 and left out terminally differentiated effector memory CD45RA+ cells. The V gene end was trimmed by 4 bases and the J gene end by 4 bases; junction bases not matched to a gene: 10. Germline CDR1 is MDHEN and CDR2 is SYDVKM. This CDR3 is built from 16 residues.

This sequence joins TRBV28 and TRBJ1-5; 7 bases line up with TRBD1. The TCR sequence derives from a man in his late teens or twenties in good health. Some clones in this sample may be carry-over from other donors' samples. Sequencing was performed on naive CD8+ T cells from PBMCs. The CDR3 coding sequence is TGTGCCAGCAGTTCGCTAGGGGGACAGACTAATCAGCCCCAGCATTTT. Translation gives CASSSLGGQTNQPQHF.